Listed below are T cell receptor beta chains from one sample, sequenced in a study of T cell responses to AZD1222 COVID-19 vaccine. Method: immunoSEQ multiplex PCR; TCRdb's copy keeps in-frame clones and lacks some. In the table there are some 110,000 clones, around 86% of which are singletons. The source material was peripheral blood, sampled 28 days after the second dose of the MenACWY control vaccine. Every receptor here comes from an adult who received the MenACWY meningococcal vaccine as a control. The CDR3 runs from the conserved cysteine through the conserved F or W. The order of the fields is J gene, V gene, D gene, clone size, CDR3 DNA, CDR3 protein. D genes are given only for firm matches. Clone size appears in some rows only: once, few, many, or a class for an expanded clone.

j_gene: TRBJ2-7; v_gene: TRBV28; d_gene: .; abundance: .; CDR3nt: TGTGCCAGCAGATGGAGCCAGGGCCTCAATTACGAGCAGTACTTC; CDR3aa: CASRWSQGLNYEQYF
j_gene: TRBJ1-5; v_gene: TRBV19; d_gene: TRBD1; abundance: once; CDR3nt: TGTGCCAGTAGTATTATTCCGGGACAGGGGTTTCAGCCCCAGCATTTT; CDR3aa: CASSIIPGQGFQPQHF
j_gene: TRBJ1-2; v_gene: TRBV19; d_gene: TRBD1; abundance: .; CDR3nt: TGTGCCAGTACAGGGGGCGGCTACACCTTC; CDR3aa: CASTGGGYTF
j_gene: TRBJ2-2; v_gene: TRBV27; d_gene: TRBD1; abundance: .; CDR3nt: TGTGCCACCCGACAGGGGGCTGAAGGGGTCTCCGGGGAGCTGTTTTTT; CDR3aa: CATRQGAEGVSGELFF
j_gene: TRBJ1-1; v_gene: TRBV5-1; d_gene: .; abundance: .; CDR3nt: TGCGCCAGCAGCTTGGCCGTGGGGGGCACTGAAGCTTTCTTT; CDR3aa: CASSLAVGGTEAFF
j_gene: TRBJ1-3; v_gene: TRBV24-1; d_gene: .; abundance: .; CDR3nt: TGTGCCACCAGTGTCCCCAGGCGAGGGAACACCATATATTTT; CDR3aa: CATSVPRRGNTIYF
j_gene: TRBJ2-2; v_gene: TRBV5-1; d_gene: .; abundance: .; CDR3nt: TGCGCCAGCAGCTTCAAGGCCACGCGTGAGGGAGAGCTGTTTTTT; CDR3aa: CASSFKATREGELFF
j_gene: TRBJ1-3; v_gene: TRBV7-9; d_gene: .; abundance: .; CDR3nt: TGTGCCAGCAGCTTTCGGGGGAGCTCTGGAAACACCATATATTTT; CDR3aa: CASSFRGSSGNTIYF
j_gene: TRBJ1-5; v_gene: TRBV5-6; d_gene: TRBD1; abundance: .; CDR3nt: TGTGCCAGCAGCTTTGGGACAGGGGGCAATCAGCCCCAGCATTTT; CDR3aa: CASSFGTGGNQPQHF
j_gene: TRBJ2-5; v_gene: TRBV28; d_gene: TRBD2; abundance: .; CDR3nt: TGTGCCAGCAGTTTACCGGCGGGGGGGGCTGTTAAGACCCAGTACTTC; CDR3aa: CASSLPAGGAVKTQYF
j_gene: TRBJ2-1; v_gene: TRBV7-3; d_gene: .; abundance: .; CDR3nt: TGTGCCAGCAGCCCATTATTGGGGTATGAGCAGTTCTTC; CDR3aa: CASSPLLGYEQFF
j_gene: TRBJ1-2; v_gene: TRBV4-3; d_gene: TRBD1; abundance: .; CDR3nt: TGCGCCAGCAGCCAACAGACAGGGACTAACTATGGCTACACCTTC; CDR3aa: CASSQQTGTNYGYTF
j_gene: TRBJ2-7; v_gene: TRBV30; d_gene: .; abundance: .; CDR3nt: TGTGCCTTTTACGATTGGGACGAGCAGTACTTC; CDR3aa: CAFYDWDEQYF
j_gene: TRBJ2-7; v_gene: TRBV10-3; d_gene: TRBD1; abundance: .; CDR3nt: TGTGCCATCAGGCCGGGACAGGGGTCCTACGAGCAGTACTTC; CDR3aa: CAIRPGQGSYEQYF
j_gene: TRBJ2-7; v_gene: TRBV28; d_gene: TRBD1; abundance: .; CDR3nt: TGTGCCAGCAGTGGACAGGGTTACGAGCAGTACTTC; CDR3aa: CASSGQGYEQYF
j_gene: TRBJ1-4; v_gene: TRBV5-4; d_gene: .; abundance: .; CDR3nt: TGTGCCAGCAGCCGAGATCCGACAGGACCTAATGAAAAACTGTTTTTT; CDR3aa: CASSRDPTGPNEKLFF
j_gene: TRBJ1-4; v_gene: TRBV6-5; d_gene: .; abundance: few; CDR3nt: TGTGCCAGCAGTAGAAGGCAGTTTAATGAAAAACTGTTTTTT; CDR3aa: CASSRRQFNEKLFF
j_gene: TRBJ2-2; v_gene: TRBV4-3; d_gene: .; abundance: once; CDR3nt: TGCGCCAGCAGCCAAGAGACCGGCGGGGAGCTGTTTTTT; CDR3aa: CASSQETGGELFF
j_gene: TRBJ1-2; v_gene: TRBV6-6; d_gene: .; abundance: .; CDR3nt: TGTGCCAGCAGTTACTCGTCGGCAGGGGAAAGCTACACCTTC; CDR3aa: CASSYSSAGESYTF
j_gene: TRBJ2-2; v_gene: TRBV7-9; d_gene: TRBD2; abundance: .; CDR3nt: TGTGCCAGCACCCCCCGGTGGACTAGCTCGGAGGGGGAGCTGTTTTTT; CDR3aa: CASTPRWTSSEGELFF
j_gene: TRBJ2-2; v_gene: TRBV11-2; d_gene: TRBD2; abundance: .; CDR3nt: TGTGCCAGCAGCCAGGCGCGGGGGGGGCCGTCTGGTACCGGGGAGCTGTTTTTT; CDR3aa: CASSQARGGPSGTGELFF
j_gene: TRBJ2-7; v_gene: TRBV5-4; d_gene: TRBD1; abundance: .; CDR3nt: TGTGCCAGCAGCTGGGGTAGCGGACAGGGGATAGCCGAGCAGTACTTC; CDR3aa: CASSWGSGQGIAEQYF
j_gene: TRBJ2-1; v_gene: TRBV11-2; d_gene: TRBD2; abundance: .; CDR3nt: TGTGCCAGCAGCGAAGGGACTAGCGGGTACAATGAGCAGTTCTTC; CDR3aa: CASSEGTSGYNEQFF
j_gene: TRBJ1-1; v_gene: TRBV29-1; d_gene: TRBD1; abundance: .; CDR3nt: TGCAGCGTTGAAGATCTTGGACAGGGGGTTGCGAACACTGAAGCTTTCTTT; CDR3aa: CSVEDLGQGVANTEAFF
j_gene: TRBJ2-3; v_gene: TRBV3-1/TRBV3-2; d_gene: TRBD2; abundance: .; CDR3nt: TGTGCCAGCAGCCAATCTAGCGGGGAGGGCACAGATACGCAGTATTTT; CDR3aa: CASSQSSGEGTDTQYF
j_gene: TRBJ2-7; v_gene: TRBV24-1; d_gene: .; abundance: .; CDR3nt: TGTGCCACCAGTGGGGTCTTGGGGCCAAGCTCCTACGAGCAGTACTTC; CDR3aa: CATSGVLGPSSYEQYF
j_gene: TRBJ2-3; v_gene: TRBV7-3; d_gene: TRBD2; abundance: .; CDR3nt: TGTGCCAGCAGCTATACTAGCGGGGGGGCAGATACGCAGTATTTT; CDR3aa: CASSYTSGGADTQYF
j_gene: TRBJ1-1; v_gene: TRBV7-3; d_gene: TRBD1; abundance: .; CDR3nt: TGTGCCAGCAGCTCCCTAGGAGGGGGCCGTACTGAAGCTTTCTTT; CDR3aa: CASSSLGGGRTEAFF
j_gene: TRBJ1-1; v_gene: TRBV10-3; d_gene: .; abundance: .; CDR3nt: TGTGCCATCAGTGAACCCGGGACGGTGAACACTGAAGCTTTCTTT; CDR3aa: CAISEPGTVNTEAFF
j_gene: TRBJ2-7; v_gene: TRBV19; d_gene: TRBD2; abundance: .; CDR3nt: TGTGCCAGTAGTATAGACCCCCCCGGGACTAGCGGGGGGCACTACGAGCAGTACTTC; CDR3aa: CASSIDPPGTSGGHYEQYF